This TCR beta chain was obtained from a study of blood T cell repertoires in COVID-19. Across the whole study: The United States, Italy and Spain were the sources of the acute and convalescent COVID-19 samples. The cDNA or gDNA used as material had been derived from T cells, B-cell-depleted T cells, or PBMCs.

Trimming left V 1 base short and J 1 base short, with 8 bases between. Germline CDR1 is MGHDK and CDR2 is SYGVNS. The CDR3 runs 14 residues. The Seattle patients, enrolled during active infection, were followed longitudinally. Original handling: Estimates of nucleated cell counts were drawn from the amplification of reference gene primers. Here immunoSEQ multiplex PCR was the method, and the copy in TCRdb shows in-frame clones only, minus some. D and trimming come from the DNA, and the V and J calls and clone size come from that table. Among approximately 120,000 clones, about four fifths were seen once, and the ten largest hold approximately 18%.

The chain couples TRBV25-1 to TRBJ2-7; possible D gene TRBD1, 5 bases. Material: peripheral blood. This receptor was taken from a man between 25 and 39 years old with COVID-19, enrolled during active disease. The CDR3 nucleotides read TGTGCCAGCAGTGAATCCGACAGATCCTACGAGCAGTACTTC. Translation gives CASSESDRSYEQYF.